A single T cell receptor beta chain is shown here with its context. Its target antigen remains unknown. The record has no base qualities; no much larger clone is one base away. This specimen comes from a study of T cell repertoires in cytomegalovirus infection (dated by TCRdb to between 2018 and 2021). At the level of the whole study: The peptide stimulations were aimed at well-studied HLA-B-restricted epitopes as well as recently identified HLA-C-restricted CMV epitopes, whose presentation resists viral immunomodulation. Donor HLA type was relevant to the analysis, because carriage of CMV infection together with the matching HLA type was indicated by public TCR beta signatures.

Findings and caveats that apply to the study as a whole: The ex vivo response was dominated by HLA-C-restricted CMV-specific TCR beta clonotypes, which also provided the single most frequent clonotype in two of eight donors. In both this cohort and an independent roughly 350-donor cohort, the cumulative frequency of public TCR beta family members distinguished carriers of CMV infection plus the relevant HLA type.

This specimen's treatment or condition label, interpreted: in vitro stimulation with specific CMV peptide epitopes to enrich CMV-specific T cells. These reads were obtained on an Illumina HiSeq 1500. TCRdb trimmed the raw reads at Q25, called clones with MiXCR and kept productive beta chains. Rows are unified per CDR3 protein, each entry keeping the most common DNA and genes. The sample data list approximately 770,000 distinct CDR3 sequences, and just under 30% of these were observed just once. Of the sample, around 13% is held by the ten largest clones. The sequence was collected from a human donor in good health (CMV status not recorded). Some clones in this sample may be carry-over from other donors' samples. Sequencing was performed on cultured CD8+ T cells from PBMCs, taken from culture after CMV antigen stimulation.

Here is the DNA: TGTGCCAGCAGTTCGGGACTAGCGATAACAGATACGCAGTATTTT. Translated, it gives CASSSGLAITDTQYF. Recombination linked TRBV27 to TRBJ2-3; 10 central bases correspond to TRBD2. The germline V gene (reference sequence) gives CDR1 as MNHEY and CDR2 as SMNVEV. From its cysteine to its phenylalanine, the CDR3 spans 15 amino acids. Of the read, only the CDR3 DNA is kept; its 45 bases are in frame from base 1. Trimming takes 4 bases off V and 3 bases off J; junction bases not matched to a gene: 4.